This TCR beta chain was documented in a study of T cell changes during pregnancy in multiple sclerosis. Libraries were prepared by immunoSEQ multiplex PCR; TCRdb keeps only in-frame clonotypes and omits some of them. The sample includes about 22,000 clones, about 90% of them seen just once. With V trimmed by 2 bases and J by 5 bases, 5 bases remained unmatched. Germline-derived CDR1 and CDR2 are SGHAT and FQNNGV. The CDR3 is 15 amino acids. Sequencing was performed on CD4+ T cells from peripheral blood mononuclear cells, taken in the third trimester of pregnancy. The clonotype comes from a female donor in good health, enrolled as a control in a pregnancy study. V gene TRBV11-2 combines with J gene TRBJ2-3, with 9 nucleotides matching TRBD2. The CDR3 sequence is CASSLTSGRLDTQYF. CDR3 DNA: TGTGCCAGCAGCTTAACCAGCGGGAGGTTAGATACGCAGTATTTT. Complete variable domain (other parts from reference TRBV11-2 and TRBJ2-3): EAGVAQSPRYKIIEKRQSVAFWCNPISGHATLYWYQQILGQGPKLLIQFQNNGVVDDSQLPKDRFSAERLKGVDSTLKIQPAKLEDSAVYLCASSLTSGRLDTQYFGPGTRLTVL.